This T cell receptor beta chain was sequenced during a study of breast tumors, draining lymph nodes, adjacent tissues. Study observations and caveats: Data fit most tumor T cells coming from lymph node, expanding in tumor. Compared with basal-like, luminal-like tumors shared significantly more repertoire with nontumor tissue. Tumor TCR diversity was below lymph nodes but above nontumor tissue. Tumor T cell lymph node origin was a supported hypothesis, not proven.

Comment on this clonotype: The target antigen is unknown. At one end the junction does not follow the germline gene, possibly because of a read error.

CDR1 is DFQATT, CDR2 SNEGSKA, per germline (reference sequence). The CDR3 length is 14 residues. TCRdb processed the multiplex PCR reads anew with MiXCR; each CDR3 protein has one entry. The sample consists of nearly 200,000 distinct CDR3 sequences, roughly 31% of them appearing once. Axillary draining lymph nodes of breast cancer patients supplied the node samples. The TCR comes from a female donor with breast cancer. Some clones in this sample may be carry-over from other donors' samples. The J gene is TRBJ2-7, the V gene TRBV20-1; 8 positions match TRBD2. Material for sequencing was axillary lymph node tissue. The CDR3 reads CSVLTSEGVAEQHF. The CDR3 DNA reads as TGCAGTGTTCTGACTAGCGAGGGGGTGGCAGAGCAGCACTTC.